This is a list of T cell receptor beta chains from one sample in a study of blood T cell repertoires in COVID-19. Method: immunoSEQ multiplex PCR; TCRdb's copy keeps in-frame clones and lacks some. The table lists some 88,000 clones, roughly 84% of them singletons. Sequenced sample: peripheral blood. These receptors originate from a woman aged 70-85 years with acute or convalescent COVID-19. Both conserved end residues are part of each CDR3. The D gene is left open where the match is weak. A clone size is listed for some rows: how often the clone was seen (once, few, many), or a class if it is expanded.

D,V,J,length,size,DNA,CDR3
-,TRBV14,TRBJ1-3,14,few,TGTGCCAGCAGCCAAGGAGGCGGGGGTCGAACCATATATTTT,CASSQGGGGRTIYF
-,TRBV2,TRBJ1-4,17,few,TGTGCCAGCAGGGGGAGGAGTAATAAAGCAACTAATGAAAAACTGTTTTTT,CASRGRSNKATNEKLFF
-,TRBV7-8,TRBJ1-3,13,-,TGTGCCAGCAGCGCTGACAGGGGAAACACCATATATTTT,CASSADRGNTIYF
TRBD2,TRBV19,TRBJ2-1,15,-,TGTGCCAGTAGTACGCGACTAGCGACAGACAATGAGCAGTTCTTC,CASSTRLATDNEQFF
-,TRBV7-6,TRBJ2-5,17,-,TGTGCCAGCAGCTTATCCCCGAGACACTTTATCCAAGAGACCCAGTACTTC,CASSLSPRHFIQETQYF
TRBD1,TRBV5-5,TRBJ1-1,15,-,TGTGCCACCTTCTGGGGGACAGGAGGATCGACTGAAGCTTTCTTT,CATFWGTGGSTEAFF
-,TRBV6-5,TRBJ1-6,13,many,TGTGCCAGCAGCCTGCAGGGGTATTCACCCCTCCACTTT,CASSLQGYSPLHF
-,TRBV5-1,TRBJ2-2,14,-,TGCGCCAGTTCTCGGCAGGGCGACACCGGGGAGCTGTTTTTT,CASSRQGDTGELFF
-,TRBV30,TRBJ2-3,13,-,TGTGCCTGGATTACTCCAGGGACAGATACGCAGTATTTT,CAWITPGTDTQYF
-,TRBV5-6,TRBJ1-1,15,once,TGTGCCAGCAGCTGGGCCGGGAGGGTGAACACTGAAGCTTTCTTT,CASSWAGRVNTEAFF
TRBD1,TRBV27,TRBJ1-1,13,-,TGTGCCAGCAGTCTGAACAGGGGGCTAAGTCCTTTCTTT,CASSLNRGLSPFF
TRBD1,TRBV6-5,TRBJ1-2,15,-,TGTGCCATTCGAGGACAGGGGGAGGGGGCCTATGGCTACACCTTC,CAIRGQGEGAYGYTF
-,TRBV7-2,TRBJ2-3,19,once,TGTGCCAGCAGCTCCAGTGGGGGCGGGGGCATCCAAAGCACAGATACGCAGTATTTT,CASSSSGGGGIQSTDTQYF
TRBD2,TRBV5-1,TRBJ2-5,16,-,TGCGCCAGCACCTCGGGGTCCCAGCGGGGACAAGAGACCCAGTACTTC,CASTSGSQRGQETQYF
-,TRBV3-1/TRBV3-2,TRBJ1-5,15,-,TGTGCCAGCAGCCAAGACACAGGCTCCAATCAGCCCCAGCATTTT,CASSQDTGSNQPQHF
-,TRBV6-5,TRBJ2-5,13,once,TGTGCCAGCCAGGGAATCAAGCAAGAGACCCAGTACTTC,CASQGIKQETQYF
TRBD1,TRBV29-1,TRBJ2-1,13,-,TGCAGCGTTGAAGCCACAGGGGCGGACGAGCAGTTCTTC,CSVEATGADEQFF
TRBD1,TRBV19,TRBJ1-6,15,-,TGTGCCAGTACCGCAGACAGGGCCTATAATTCACCCCTCCACTTT,CASTADRAYNSPLHF
-,TRBV15,TRBJ1-4,15,-,TGTGCCACCAGCAGAGATCAGGGTTTGAATGAAAAACTGTTTTTT,CATSRDQGLNEKLFF
-,TRBV4-1,TRBJ2-3,15,-,TGCGCCAGCAGCCAAGGAACAGGGAGCACAGATACGCAGTATTTT,CASSQGTGSTDTQYF
-,TRBV24-1,TRBJ2-3,13,-,TGTGCCACCGCGAATCGTGGCACAGATACGCAGTATTTT,CATANRGTDTQYF
-,TRBV6-5,TRBJ2-1,14,-,TGTGCCAGCAGTTACTCTTCAGGGAACAATGAGCAGTTCTTC,CASSYSSGNNEQFF
TRBD1,TRBV6-5,TRBJ1-1,14,-,TGTGCCAGCAGTCGGACAGGGGGCGTCACTGAAGCTTTCTTT,CASSRTGGVTEAFF
-,TRBV4-2,TRBJ1-1,15,-,TGTGCCAGCAGTGTGACAGCCCAAATGAACACTGAAGCTTTCTTT,CASSVTAQMNTEAFF
TRBD1,TRBV6-4,TRBJ1-2,17,-,TGTGCCAGCAGTGACAGAGAGGACAGGGCAGCTAACTATGGCTACACCTTC,CASSDREDRAANYGYTF
-,TRBV24-1,TRBJ1-5,16,once,TGTGCCACCCCCACGCCCGACAGGAGGAGCAATCAGCCCCAGCATTTT,CATPTPDRRSNQPQHF
-,TRBV4-1,TRBJ1-1,15,-,TGCGCCAGCAGCCAAGCCGGGACATTGAACACTGAAGCTTTCTTT,CASSQAGTLNTEAFF
-,TRBV5-1,TRBJ1-2,12,-,TGCGCCAGCAGCTTGGCGGGGTATGGCTACACCTTC,CASSLAGYGYTF
-,TRBV27,TRBJ1-1,13,-,TGTGCCAGCAGTTTATTCAGGGACACTGAAGCTTTCTTT,CASSLFRDTEAFF
-,TRBV28,TRBJ1-1,13,-,TGTGCCAGCAGCGTTTTGATGCGGACTGAAGCTTTCTTT,CASSVLMRTEAFF
-,TRBV7-8,TRBJ1-5,18,-,TGTGCCAGCAGCTTAGAGGGGAGGACCTCTGGGGGCAATCAGCCCCAGCATTTT,CASSLEGRTSGGNQPQHF
TRBD2,TRBV4-1,TRBJ2-3,15,-,TGCGCCAGCAGCCCCGGGACTACCAGCACAGATACGCAGTATTTT,CASSPGTTSTDTQYF
TRBD1,TRBV6-5,TRBJ1-3,14,-,TGTGCCAGCAGCCGAGACAGGGCTGGAAACACCATATATTTT,CASSRDRAGNTIYF
TRBD1,TRBV7-2,TRBJ2-1,17,once,TGTGCCAGCAGCTTAGCACCCCCACAGGGGGCAAGGGGTGAGCAGTTCTTC,CASSLAPPQGARGEQFF
TRBD2,TRBV18,TRBJ2-3,17,-,TGTGCCAGCTCACCGAGTGCTCGCGGGGGGGGCACAGATACGCAGTATTTT,CASSPSARGGGTDTQYF
-,TRBV3-1/TRBV3-2,TRBJ1-1,14,-,TGTGCCAGCAGCCGCGTTTCTATGAACACTGAAGCTTTCTTT,CASSRVSMNTEAFF
TRBD2,TRBV5-1,TRBJ2-5,15,-,TGCGCCAGCAGCTTGATGGCGGGAGCATCGGAGACCCAGTACTTC,CASSLMAGASETQYF
TRBD2,TRBV4-1,TRBJ2-4,15,-,TGCGCCAGCAGCCAAGATCAGGTGGCGGGGAGGGTTCAGTACTTC,CASSQDQVAGRVQYF
-,TRBV3-1/TRBV3-2,TRBJ1-3,12,once,TGTGCCAGCAGCCGCGGACAGACCCCCATATATTTT,CASSRGQTPIYF
TRBD2,TRBV5-1,TRBJ2-1,15,-,TGCGCCAGCAGCTCACTGGGACTAGCGGTCGATGAGCAGTTCTTC,CASSSLGLAVDEQFF
TRBD1,TRBV5-1,TRBJ2-5,16,-,TGCGCCAGCAGCTTGGATCAGGACAGGCCAAGCGAGACCCAGTACTTC,CASSLDQDRPSETQYF
-,TRBV11-1,TRBJ2-3,14,-,TGTGCCAGCAGCCAGGTCATTGGCACAGATACGCAGTATTTT,CASSQVIGTDTQYF
-,TRBV7-9,TRBJ2-1,18,-,TGTGCCAGCAGCCCTAAGGCCACGGTGGAGGGCCACTACAATGAGCAGTTCTTC,CASSPKATVEGHYNEQFF
-,TRBV1,TRBJ1-4,21,-,TGCACCAGCAGCCCACAAAGGTCGCGGTGCAGGCTACAGGGGGCTAATGAAAAACTGTTTTTT,CTSSPQRSRCRLQGANEKLFF
TRBD2,TRBV23-1,TRBJ2-4,17,few,TGCGCCAGCAGTCAAGGAACTAGCGGGGTAGCCAAAAACATTCAGTACTTC,CASSQGTSGVAKNIQYF
TRBD1,TRBV27,TRBJ2-1,17,-,TGTGCCAGCAGTTTAAATGTCTTCCGGACAGGGGTCCATGAGCAGTTCTTC,CASSLNVFRTGVHEQFF
-,TRBV19,TRBJ2-1,15,-,TGTGCCACCCAGAAGAATCGGCCGGGAGCAAATGAGCAGTTCTTC,CATQKNRPGANEQFF
TRBD1,TRBV6-5,TRBJ1-2,15,-,TGTGCCAGCCGTCAGTACCCAGGGGGTAACTATGGCTACACCTTC,CASRQYPGGNYGYTF
-,TRBV27,TRBJ1-2,15,-,TGTGCCAGCAGTTTGGGGGGGTTTTTAAACTATGGCTACACCTTC,CASSLGGFLNYGYTF
TRBD1,TRBV25-1,TRBJ2-2,15,once,TGTGCCAGCAGTACCCGACAGGGGTTCCCCGGGGAGCTGTTTTTT,CASSTRQGFPGELFF
TRBD2,TRBV28,TRBJ2-3,17,-,TGTGCCAGCAGTTTAGCTGGACTAGCGGGGGGGCCAGATACGCAGTATTTT,CASSLAGLAGGPDTQYF
-,TRBV24-1,TRBJ1-6,17,once,TGTGCCACCAGTGATTTAGGTGGAGGGGAAGGTGATTCACCCCTCCACTTT,CATSDLGGGEGDSPLHF
-,TRBV7-2,TRBJ1-2,14,-,TGTGCCAGCAGCTTCCGCGAGCTCCACTATGGCTACACCTTC,CASSFRELHYGYTF
TRBD2,TRBV4-3,TRBJ2-1,21,-,TGCGCCAGCAGCCAAGAGAGGCGGGGGACTAGCGGGAGAATCTCCTACAATGAGCAGTTCTTC,CASSQERRGTSGRISYNEQFF
-,TRBV5-4,TRBJ2-3,13,once,TGTGCCAGCAGCTCACGGACATTTTATACGCAGTATTTT,CASSSRTFYTQYF
TRBD1,TRBV3-1/TRBV3-2,TRBJ1-6,17,-,TGTGCCAGCAGCATCCGGACAGGGGTAACGAGGAATTCACCCCTCCACTTT,CASSIRTGVTRNSPLHF
TRBD1,TRBV6-5,TRBJ1-6,15,few,TGTGCCAGCAGTTACTCGACAGGGAGAACCTCACCCCTCCACTTT,CASSYSTGRTSPLHF
-,TRBV6-5,TRBJ2-5,14,-,TGTGCCAGCAGTTATATCTCAGTCCAAGAGACCCAGTACTTC,CASSYISVQETQYF
TRBD2,TRBV10-3,TRBJ2-1,14,-,TGTGCCATCAGTGAGGGACTAGCGGACAATGAGCAGTTCTTC,CAISEGLADNEQFF
-,TRBV5-4,TRBJ2-2,15,-,TGTGCCAGCAGCACCGATGGGAGAATGGCCGGGGAGCTGTTTTTT,CASSTDGRMAGELFF